This entry concerns a single T cell receptor beta chain. The antigen it binds to is not known. No clone much larger than this one lies a single base away; base qualities are absent. The trial excluded patients who had a history of autoimmune disease or who were on systemic immunosuppression. Peripheral blood for TCR sequencing was collected from all dose cohorts at baseline, on cycle 4 day 1, and on cycle 7 day 1. Samples came from an open-label, multicenter, first-in-human phase I dose-escalation trial of ivuxolimab. Adults with locally advanced or metastatic melanoma, renal cell carcinoma, hepatocellular carcinoma or head and neck squamous cell carcinoma were enrolled in the trial. Before TCR sequencing, CD4+ T cells and CD8+ T cells from peripheral blood were sorted into separate populations. This sample was taken from a study of OX40 agonist ivuxolimab in advanced cancers. With respect to the entire study: Ivuxolimab was a fully human IgG2 agonistic monoclonal antibody targeting the costimulatory receptor OX40 (CD134). Intravenous ivuxolimab was administered to patients every 2 weeks at six dose levels: 0.01, 0.1, 0.3, 1.5, 3 and 10 mg/kg. Of the approximately 50 dose-escalation patients, hepatocellular carcinoma was present in about 20, melanoma in around 15, renal cell carcinoma in 9 and head and neck cancer in 9. In the dose-escalation cohort, around four fifths of patients were male, and the mean age was roughly 60 years, with a range of roughly 20 to 80. Patients were allowed to have had prior anti-PD-1, anti-PD-L1 or anti-CTLA-4 therapy, and approximately 40% of the dose-escalation patients had been treated with checkpoint inhibitors. Partial responses occurred in three dose-escalation patients: two with cutaneous melanoma and one with hepatocellular carcinoma. The purpose of peripheral TCRbeta sequencing was to test whether ivuxolimab changed TCR sequence diversity and led to clonal T-cell expansion. The paper describes the monotherapy dose-escalation part (N ≈ 51 patients) of the phase I trial of ivuxolimab.

The paper's findings and limits, for the study overall: In partial responders in the 0.1-3.0 mg/kg groups, normalized peripheral clonal expansion was found to be among the lowest, especially among CD8+ T cells. Clonal expansion of both CD4+ and CD8+ blood T cells was observed from baseline to week 6 at doses 0.1 to 3.0 mg/kg. The antigen specificity of the clonally expanded peripheral T cells was not determined. After ivuxolimab, CD8+ T cells had more expanded clones than CD4+ T cells on average. Low levels of normalized T-cell clonal expansion were also seen in some nonresponding patients.

Genomic DNA was extracted from sorted cells for sequencing of the TCRbeta CDR3 region. TCRbeta CDR3 regions were sequenced using the immunoSEQ Assay. TCRdb limited this immuneACCESS table to in-frame rearrangements with V and J called. A share of clones is missing; checked studies link under half to unresolved V genes, and the rest is unexplained. A total of about 63,000 clones appear in this sample, around 81% of them only once. Clones ranked in the top ten supply 1% of the sample. The junction carries 9 bases between V and J, which are trimmed by 4 bases and 2 bases respectively. The CDR3 goes from the cysteine to the phenylalanine over 12 residues. Only CDR3 DNA remains: 36 bases, in frame from the first base. The germline V gene specifies SQVTM as CDR1 and ANQGSEA as CDR2.

This clonotype was obtained from an adult with an advanced solid tumor such as melanoma, head and neck, liver or kidney cancer. Sequenced material: CD4+ or CD8+ T cells sorted from blood, taken in a trial of the OX40 agonist ivuxolimab. The chain is assembled from TRBV29-1 and TRBJ2-7; no D gene call is confident. The CDR3 region: CSVASSPYEQYF. The nucleotides read TGCAGCGTTGCTTCTTCACCCTACGAGCAGTACTTC.